This is a list of T cell receptor beta chains from one sample in a study of blood T cell repertoires in COVID-19. Some clones are missing from TCRdb's copy, which holds only in-frame ones; the method was immunoSEQ multiplex PCR. Among roughly 220,000 clones listed, 80% to 90% were seen once. Sequencing input: PBMCs or T cells enriched from blood (not recorded which). Source of these receptors: a woman between 18 and 30 years old in a cohort exposed to, infected with or recovered from COVID-19 (not recorded which). Both conserved end residues are part of each CDR3. The D gene is left open where the match is weak. A row's size may be missing; if present it is once, few, many or a size class.

CDR3 protein: CASSPIPSVYTDTQYF; CDR3 DNA: TGTGCCAGCAGTCCCATCCCTAGCGTGTACACAGATACGCAGTATTTT; V gene: TRBV28; D gene: NA; J gene: TRBJ2-3; clone size: NA
CDR3 protein: CASRGRGVNEQYF; CDR3 DNA: TGTGCCAGCAGGGGCAGGGGGGTCAACGAGCAGTACTTC; V gene: TRBV28; D gene: NA; J gene: TRBJ2-7; clone size: NA
CDR3 protein: CASSPPSRQGTGELFF; CDR3 DNA: TGTGCCAGCTCACCACCGAGTAGACAGGGCACCGGGGAGCTGTTTTTT; V gene: TRBV18; D gene: TRBD1; J gene: TRBJ2-2; clone size: NA
CDR3 protein: CASSFPGGVDQPQHF; CDR3 DNA: TGTGCCAGCAGCTTTCCAGGGGGCGTCGATCAGCCCCAGCATTTT; V gene: TRBV7-9; D gene: TRBD1; J gene: TRBJ1-5; clone size: NA
CDR3 protein: CASSRTSGRADTQYF; CDR3 DNA: TGTGCCAGCAGCCGGACTAGCGGGAGGGCAGATACGCAGTATTTT; V gene: TRBV2; D gene: TRBD2; J gene: TRBJ2-3; clone size: NA
CDR3 protein: CASSQESRESLTGELFF; CDR3 DNA: TGTGCCAGCAGCCAAGAGTCGAGGGAGTCGCTCACCGGGGAGCTGTTTTTT; V gene: TRBV4-2; D gene: NA; J gene: TRBJ2-2; clone size: NA
CDR3 protein: CASSRQGRDEKLFF; CDR3 DNA: TGTGCCAGCTCACGACAGGGGAGGGATGAAAAACTGTTTTTT; V gene: TRBV18; D gene: TRBD1; J gene: TRBJ1-4; clone size: NA
CDR3 protein: CASSLIGPDTLYEQYF; CDR3 DNA: TGTGCCAGCAGCTTGATTGGCCCGGACACCCTCTACGAGCAGTACTTC; V gene: TRBV5-6; D gene: NA; J gene: TRBJ2-7; clone size: NA
CDR3 protein: CASSPMLGSDTDTQYF; CDR3 DNA: TGTGCCAGCAGCCCAATGCTCGGGTCTGACACAGATACGCAGTATTTT; V gene: TRBV11-3; D gene: NA; J gene: TRBJ2-3; clone size: few
CDR3 protein: CASSFGSGDTF; CDR3 DNA: TGTGCCAGCAGTTTCGGGTCAGGGGACACCTTC; V gene: TRBV12-3/TRBV12-4; D gene: NA; J gene: TRBJ1-2; clone size: NA
CDR3 protein: CASSPPTENTEAFF; CDR3 DNA: TGTGCCAGCTCACCACCGACAGAGAACACTGAAGCTTTCTTT; V gene: TRBV18; D gene: NA; J gene: TRBJ1-1; clone size: NA
CDR3 protein: CASKAGYDGYTF; CDR3 DNA: TGTGCCAGCAAAGCAGGATATGATGGCTACACCTTC; V gene: TRBV12-3/TRBV12-4; D gene: NA; J gene: TRBJ1-2; clone size: NA
CDR3 protein: CASRIGPGTKNEQFF; CDR3 DNA: TGTGCCAGCAGAATAGGACCCGGGACAAAAAATGAGCAGTTCTTC; V gene: TRBV7-6; D gene: NA; J gene: TRBJ2-1; clone size: once
CDR3 protein: CASSYSERGGTEAFF; CDR3 DNA: TGTGCCAGCAGTTACTCGGAAAGGGGTGGCACTGAAGCTTTCTTT; V gene: TRBV6-5; D gene: NA; J gene: TRBJ1-1; clone size: NA
CDR3 protein: CASSFIKTSGRGYEQYF; CDR3 DNA: TGTGCCAGCAGCTTTATAAAGACTAGCGGGAGAGGCTACGAGCAGTACTTC; V gene: TRBV3-1/TRBV3-2; D gene: TRBD2; J gene: TRBJ2-7; clone size: NA
CDR3 protein: CASSPAGLANYGYTF; CDR3 DNA: TGTGCCAGTAGTCCCGCGGGCTTAGCTAACTATGGCTACACCTTC; V gene: TRBV19; D gene: NA; J gene: TRBJ1-2; clone size: NA
CDR3 protein: CATSDGGGMNTEAFF; CDR3 DNA: TGTGCCACCAGTGATGGGGGGGGCATGAACACTGAAGCTTTCTTT; V gene: TRBV24-1; D gene: NA; J gene: TRBJ1-1; clone size: NA